This T cell receptor beta chain was recovered during a study of T cell responses to AZD1222 COVID-19 vaccine. Using immunoSEQ multiplex PCR, the repertoire was profiled, and TCRdb retains in-frame clones only, with some absent. The sample contains around 120,000 clones, approximately 84% of which appear only once. General study findings and limits: Donor demographics were predominantly white British with a female majority; clonal diversity may be underestimated. Per reports, nearly half of all spike-specific TCRs target regions that are unmutated in variants. It was only a handful of AZD1222 recipients who were seropositive at baseline. The study found vaccine-associated CD4 TCRs spanning spike, dominant at 160-218 and 743-854.

In the case of this clone: Its cognate antigen is unknown.

The receptor was isolated from an adult in good health. The starting material was peripheral blood, obtained on day 0 of AZD1222 vaccination.

Written as DNA, the CDR3 is TGTGCCAGCAGCCCACCCTCGCCCAATTCACCCCTCCACTTT. It encodes CASSPPSPNSPLHF. This chain uses TRBV7-9 with TRBJ1-6; D remains unclear. The CDR3 is made up of 14 amino acids. V dropped 5 bases and J dropped 7 bases, with 12 bases sitting between them. Germline V gives CDR1 SEHNR, CDR2 FQNEAQ (reference sequence).